The source of this T cell receptor beta chain is a study of shared clonotypes between healthy human individuals. General study findings and limits: In contrast to clonotypes shared by all four donors, non-shared clonotypes had lower generation probabilities.

All donors were Caucasian adults living in Nashville, Tennessee. The method was immunoSEQ multiplex PCR; TCRdb's version includes in-frame clones alone and lacks a portion of them. The sample carries about 1.1 million clones, approximately 77% recorded once. A remark on this clone: Antigen: not known. The sample has other DNA sequences that encode this CDR3 too.

This CDR3 contains 14 residues. The V gene end was trimmed by 4 bases and the J gene end by 0 bases; junction bases not matched to a gene: 2. The germline gives CDR1 SGHRS, CDR2 YFSETQ. This chain links TRBV5-1 with TRBJ2-5, with TRBD2 matching 8 bases. What was sequenced was memory CD4+ T cells from PBMCs. The subset was: CD45RA-negative fraction. This clonotype was sampled from a man aged 18-30 years in good health. Some clones in this sample may be carry-over from other donors' samples. CDR3 in amino acids: CASSLLADQETQYF. CDR3 in DNA: TGCGCCAGCAGCCTACTAGCGGACCAAGAGACCCAGTACTTC.